The clone carrying this T cell receptor beta chain has more than one count but fewer than ten. Its target is unknown. MiXCR, applied by TCRdb to the reads, yields one record per CDR3 protein. The data show approximately 180,000 distinct CDR3 sequences, 15% to 20% seen once. This sample was included in a study of T cell repertoires in cytomegalovirus infection. Study in general: It can be stated that public TCR beta signatures indicated CMV infection as well as a matching HLA type.

Overall study findings and caveats: CMV carriers having the relevant HLA were flagged by cumulative public TCR beta family frequency.

The CDR3 is 14 residues long. CDR1 and CDR2 from the germline V gene are SGDLS and YYNGEE. Trimming pared 0 bases from V and 4 bases from J, leaving 10 bases between. The receptor was isolated from a human donor in good health (CMV status not recorded). Some clones in this sample may be carry-over from other donors' samples. The chain is built from TRBV9 and TRBJ1-1; D remains ambiguous. Sequenced sample: CD8+ T cells from PBMCs. The CDR3 loop is CASSVDLPGTEAFF. The CDR3 nucleotides are TGTGCCAGCAGCGTAGACCTTCCGGGCACTGAAGCTTTCTTT.